This is a list of T cell receptor beta chains from one sample in a study of CD4 T cells in relation to SARS-CoV-2 and coronaviruses. These receptors are not linked to any known antigen. Only in-frame clones appear in the TCRdb table, and some are missing; sequencing was by immunoSEQ multiplex PCR. The sample has around 23,000 clones; around three quarters are singletons. The sequenced sample was CD4+ T cells from PBMCs, cultured in vitro. The receptors originated from a human donor in good health. Both conserved end residues are part of each CDR3. The D gene is left open where the match is weak. Where a row states a size, it is once, few, many or the class of an expanded clone; other rows omit it.

>16|TRBV6-5|TRBJ1-1|-|-
CASSYEYRAENTEAFF
TGTGCCAGCAGTTACGAATACAGGGCGGAGAACACTGAAGCTTTCTTT
>17|TRBV5-5|TRBJ2-5|-|TRBD2
CASSLGSLRGGQETQYF
TGTGCCAGCAGCTTGGGGTCGTTGCGGGGGGGACAAGAGACCCAGTACTTC
>12|TRBV4-3|TRBJ1-2|-|-
CASSLDGNSYTF
TGCGCCAGCAGCCTAGACGGAAACTCCTACACCTTC
>16|TRBV2|TRBJ1-4|-|-
CARGTGGSTLGEKLFF
TGTGCCAGGGGAACGGGTGGGAGTACACTCGGGGAAAAACTGTTTTTT
>14|TRBV6-2/TRBV6-3|TRBJ1-5|-|-
CASSYGGFKQPQHF
TGTGCCAGCAGTTACGGAGGTTTCAAGCAGCCCCAGCATTTT
>17|TRBV5-1|TRBJ1-1|-|TRBD1
CASRAGQGASVNTEAFF
TGCGCCAGCAGGGCGGGACAGGGGGCGTCGGTGAACACTGAAGCTTTCTTT
>14|TRBV15|TRBJ1-3|-|-
CATSTHNSGNTIYF
TGTGCCACCAGCACCCACAACTCTGGAAACACCATATATTTT
>18|TRBV11-3|TRBJ2-2|-|TRBD1
CASSWTGTGGSGTGELFF
TGTGCCAGCAGTTGGACAGGGACAGGGGGCTCGGGCACCGGGGAGCTGTTTTTT
>16|TRBV7-9|TRBJ2-7|once|TRBD2
CASSAELAGVTYEQYF
TGTGCCAGCAGCGCCGAACTAGCGGGAGTGACATACGAGCAGTACTTC
>13|TRBV9|TRBJ1-6|-|-
CASSVGSNSPLHF
TGTGCCAGCAGCGTAGGGTCGAATTCACCCCTCCACTTT
>14|TRBV7-2|TRBJ1-3|few|-
CASSVGYSGNTIYF
TGTGCCAGCAGCGTGGGGTATTCTGGAAACACCATATATTTT
>15|TRBV4-2|TRBJ2-7|-|TRBD1
CASSQDRTGGHEQYF
TGTGCCAGCAGCCAAGACCGGACAGGGGGCCACGAGCAGTACTTC
>18|TRBV6-1|TRBJ2-1|-|TRBD2
CASSVKYPGLAGNNEQFF
TGTGCCAGCAGTGTGAAGTACCCCGGACTAGCGGGGAACAATGAGCAGTTCTTC
>15|TRBV6-6|TRBJ2-7|-|-
CASSPKGLLMGEQYF
TGTGCCAGCAGTCCGAAGGGTTTGTTAATGGGCGAGCAGTACTTC
>14|TRBV11-2|TRBJ1-2|-|-
CASSLDYTEYGYTF
TGTGCCAGCAGCTTAGACTACACCGAATATGGCTACACCTTC
>16|TRBV21-1|TRBJ1-5|-|-
CASSSGGDNSNQPQHF
TGTGCCAGCAGCTCGGGGGGAGACAATAGCAATCAGCCCCAGCATTTT
>13|TRBV5-8|TRBJ1-2|-|-
CASSPTWNYGYTF
TGTGCCAGCAGCCCCACTTGGAACTATGGCTACACCTTC
>13|TRBV5-1|TRBJ1-5|-|-
CASSVAGNQPQHF
TGCGCCAGCAGCGTGGCAGGGAATCAGCCCCAGCATTTT
>15|TRBV9|TRBJ1-5|few|-
CASSPGAGVGQPQHF
TGTGCCAGCAGCCCAGGAGCAGGGGTGGGTCAGCCCCAGCATTTT
>16|TRBV3-1/TRBV3-2|TRBJ1-6|once|TRBD1
CASRRTGGNWNSPLHF
TGTGCCAGCAGACGGACAGGGGGCAACTGGAATTCACCCCTCCACTTT
>16|TRBV6-2/TRBV6-3|TRBJ2-5|-|TRBD2
CASSPNGLAGQETQYF
TGTGCCAGCAGCCCTAACGGACTAGCAGGGCAAGAGACCCAGTACTTC
>13|TRBV30|TRBJ1-2|-|-
CAWSVTPPGGYTF
TGTGCCTGGAGTGTCACCCCCCCCGGTGGCTACACCTTC
>16|TRBV5-1|TRBJ2-1|-|TRBD2
CASSSDPSGGYNEQFF
TGCGCCAGCAGCTCGGACCCTAGCGGGGGCTACAATGAGCAGTTCTTC
>13|TRBV4-3|TRBJ2-7|-|-
CASSQGIGPGQYF
TGCGCCAGCAGCCAAGGGATAGGTCCTGGGCAGTACTTC
>15|TRBV6-5|TRBJ1-5|few|-
CASRVSGTVNQPQHF
TGTGCCAGCAGGGTCTCGGGTACAGTCAATCAGCCCCAGCATTTT
>15|TRBV7-2|TRBJ1-1|-|-
CASSLEGGQNTEAFF
TGTGCCAGCAGCTTAGAAGGGGGACAGAACACTGAAGCTTTCTTT
>16|TRBV7-2|TRBJ2-7|-|TRBD1
CASSSHGGTGDNEQYF
TGTGCCAGCAGCTCCCACGGGGGGACAGGGGACAACGAGCAGTACTTC
>15|TRBV9|TRBJ2-1|-|TRBD1
CVSSVDRGLRDEQFF
TGTGTCAGCAGCGTAGACAGGGGGCTGAGAGATGAGCAGTTCTTC
>17|TRBV5-1|TRBJ1-4|-|-
CASSLGTAPSGGEKLFF
TGCGCCAGCAGCTTGGGGACAGCCCCATCTGGGGGTGAAAAACTGTTTTTT
>14|TRBV27|TRBJ2-1|-|TRBD1
CASAGTGSYNEQFF
TGTGCCAGCGCTGGGACAGGGTCCTACAATGAGCAGTTCTTC
>16|TRBV3-1/TRBV3-2|TRBJ2-5|-|TRBD2
CASSQGLAQGEETQYF
TGTGCCAGCAGCCAAGGACTAGCCCAAGGAGAAGAGACCCAGTACTTC
>12|TRBV27|TRBJ1-4|-|-
CASSREGGRVFF
TGTGCCAGCAGTCGGGAAGGGGGTCGGGTGTTTTTT
>15|TRBV7-9|TRBJ2-7|-|TRBD1
CASSLGGGQGAGQYF
TGTGCCAGCAGCCTTGGGGGGGGACAGGGGGCCGGGCAGTACTTC
>13|TRBV6-5|TRBJ1-2|-|-
CASIIRPGGLPVF
TGTGCCAGCATCATTCGCCCTGGGGGCCTGCCCGTCTTC
>16|TRBV21-1|TRBJ2-3|-|-
CASSEVAGGNTDTQYF
-
>16|TRBV7-2|TRBJ2-2|-|TRBD2
CASSASPGGAFGELFF
TGTGCCAGCAGCGCCTCACCCGGGGGGGCGTTCGGGGAGCTGTTTTTT
>14|TRBV7-2|TRBJ2-7|-|TRBD1
CASKDRGWSYEQYF
TGTGCCAGTAAAGACAGGGGTTGGTCCTACGAGCAGTACTTC
>15|TRBV9|TRBJ2-1|-|TRBD2
CASSVAASGNNEQFF
TGTGCCAGCAGCGTAGCGGCTAGCGGAAACAATGAGCAGTTCTTC
>15|TRBV5-8|TRBJ2-1|-|TRBD1
CASNELTGSGNEQFF
TGTGCCAGCAACGAACTGACAGGGTCGGGCAATGAGCAGTTCTTC
>16|TRBV5-1|TRBJ2-5|-|TRBD2
CASSLGPTSGEETQYF
TGCGCCAGCAGCTTGGGACCCACTAGCGGAGAAGAGACCCAGTACTTC
>17|TRBV3-1/TRBV3-2|TRBJ1-5|-|-
CASSQDFGRPSNQPQHF
TGTGCCAGCAGCCAAGATTTTGGCCGACCTAGCAATCAGCCCCAGCATTTT
>15|TRBV7-8|TRBJ1-3|few|-
CASSPIRGEGNTIYF
TGTGCCAGCAGCCCCATAAGGGGGGAAGGAAACACCATATATTTT
>17|TRBV10-3|TRBJ1-4|-|-
CAISESPFEGGNEKLFF
TGTGCCATCAGTGAGTCCCCCTTTGAGGGGGGTAATGAAAAACTGTTTTTT
>15|TRBV19|TRBJ2-7|-|TRBD1
CASSRHRDSSYEQYF
TGTGCCAGTAGTCGCCACCGGGACAGCTCCTACGAGCAGTACTTC
>15|TRBV7-2|TRBJ1-6|few|-
CASSLVDLYNSPLHF
TGTGCCAGCAGCTTAGTTGATCTATATAATTCACCCCTCCACTTT
>15|TRBV10-3|TRBJ2-5|-|TRBD1
CAISEATGVVETQYF
TGTGCCATCAGTGAGGCCACAGGGGTGGTAGAGACCCAGTACTTC
>13|TRBV6-5|TRBJ1-2|-|-
CASRSVANYGYTF
TGTGCCAGCAGAAGCGTGGCTAACTATGGCTACACCTTC
>15|TRBV27|TRBJ2-3|-|-
CASSQNLPGVDTQYF
TGTGCCAGCAGTCAAAACCTACCAGGGGTGGATACGCAGTATTTT
>13|TRBV19|TRBJ2-7|-|-
CASSMLSGTEQYF
TGTGCCAGTAGTATGTTGAGTGGGACCGAGCAGTACTTC
>14|TRBV6-6|TRBJ2-1|-|-
CASYPGAVYNEQFF
TGTGCCAGCTATCCAGGGGCCGTTTACAATGAGCAGTTCTTC
>13|TRBV7-2|TRBJ1-4|few|-
CASSLATNEKLFF
TGTGCCAGCAGCTTAGCAACTAATGAAAAACTGTTTTTT
>16|TRBV19|TRBJ1-3|few|-
CASSSGPGTLGNTIYF
TGTGCCAGTAGTTCCGGGCCGGGAACCCTGGGAAACACCATATATTTT
>15|TRBV7-9|TRBJ2-2|-|-
CASSLLSSNTGELFF
TGTGCCAGCAGCTTATTGTCCAGCAACACCGGGGAGCTGTTTTTT
>13|TRBV6-6|TRBJ1-1|-|-
CASSYEAGTEAFF
TGTGCCAGCAGTTATGAGGCTGGCACTGAAGCTTTCTTT
>15|TRBV6-2/TRBV6-3|TRBJ2-5|-|-
CASSYTGQQGETQYF
TGTGCCAGCAGTTACACAGGACAGCAAGGGGAGACCCAGTACTTC
>13|TRBV7-9|TRBJ1-1|-|-
CASSTTVNTEAFF
TGTGCCAGCAGTACGACGGTGAACACTGAAGCTTTCTTT
>15|TRBV6-5|TRBJ2-3|-|-
CASIGAGTSTDTQYF
TGTGCCAGCATCGGGGCAGGAACTAGCACAGATACGCAGTATTTT
>15|TRBV2|TRBJ2-2|-|TRBD1
CASRIGTANTGELFF
TGTGCCAGCAGAATCGGGACAGCGAACACCGGGGAGCTGTTTTTT
>15|TRBV19|TRBJ2-5|once|-
CASKVTGTLQETQYF
TGTGCCAGTAAAGTTACCGGGACTCTCCAAGAGACCCAGTACTTC